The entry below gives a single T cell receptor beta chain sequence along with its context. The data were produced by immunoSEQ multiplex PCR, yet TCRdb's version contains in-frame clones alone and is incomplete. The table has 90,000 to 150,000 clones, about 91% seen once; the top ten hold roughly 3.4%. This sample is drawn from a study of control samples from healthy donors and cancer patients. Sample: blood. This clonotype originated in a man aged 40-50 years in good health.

The CDR3 region is CASSRLLDRDTEAFF. CDR3 nucleotides: TGTGCCAGCTCACGGCTACTGGACAGGGACACTGAAGCTTTCTTT. The chain uses TRBV18 and TRBJ1-1; 8 bases map to TRBD1. This CDR3 is 15 amino acids long. The junction had 7 bases not matched to a gene; V was cut back by 4 bases and J by 3 bases. The germline V gene has CDR1 KGHSH and CDR2 LQKENI. Full variable domain (missing parts from reference TRBV18 and TRBJ1-1): NAGVMQNPRHLVRRRGQEARLRCSPMKGHSHVYWYRQLPEEGLKFMVYLQKENIIDESGMPKERFSAEFPKEGPSILRIQQVVRGDSAAYFCASSRLLDRDTEAFFGQGTRLTVV.